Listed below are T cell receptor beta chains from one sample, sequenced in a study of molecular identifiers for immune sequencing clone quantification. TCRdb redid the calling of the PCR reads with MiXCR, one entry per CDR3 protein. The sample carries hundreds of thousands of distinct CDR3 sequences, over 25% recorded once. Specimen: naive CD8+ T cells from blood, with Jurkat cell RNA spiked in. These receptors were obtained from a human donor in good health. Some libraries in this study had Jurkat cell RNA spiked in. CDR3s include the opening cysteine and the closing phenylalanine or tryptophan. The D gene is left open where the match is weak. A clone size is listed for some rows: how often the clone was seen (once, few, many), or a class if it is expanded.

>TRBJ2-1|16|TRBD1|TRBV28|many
CASSFFGTGSGNEQFF
TGTGCCAGCAGTTTTTTCGGGACAGGGTCGGGCAATGAGCAGTTCTTC
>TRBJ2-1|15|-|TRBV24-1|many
CATPHDCAAHNEQFF
TGTGCCACGCCCCACGACTGCGCGGCCCACAATGAGCAGTTCTTC
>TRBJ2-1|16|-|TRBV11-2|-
CASNADSANSYNEQFF
TGTGCCAGCAATGCGGATAGCGCGAACTCCTACAATGAGCAGTTCTTC
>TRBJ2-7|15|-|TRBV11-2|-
CASSPRSGLKDEQYF
TGTGCCAGCAGCCCCCGCTCAGGGCTGAAGGACGAGCAGTACTTC
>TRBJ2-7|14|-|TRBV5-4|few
CASSLFFGPYEQYF
TGTGCCAGCAGCCTCTTTTTCGGACCTTACGAGCAGTACTTC
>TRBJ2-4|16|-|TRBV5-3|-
CASSSLVDAPRNIQYF
TGTGCCAGCAGCTCCCTCGTGGACGCGCCCAGAAACATTCAGTACTTC
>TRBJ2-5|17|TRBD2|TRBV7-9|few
CASSPQWAGGYQETQYF
TGTGCCAGCAGCCCGCAATGGGCGGGGGGATACCAAGAGACCCAGTACTTC
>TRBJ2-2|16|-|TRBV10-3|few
CAISDDAGLNTGELFF
TGTGCCATCAGTGACGACGCGGGGCTTAACACCGGGGAGCTGTTTTTT
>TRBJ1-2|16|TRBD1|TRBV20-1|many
CSASIRDRWQAYGYTF
TGCAGTGCTTCCATCCGGGACAGGTGGCAAGCCTATGGCTACACCTTC
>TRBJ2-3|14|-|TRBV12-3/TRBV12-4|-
CASTFVGVTDTQYF
TGTGCCAGCACATTCGTGGGGGTGACAGATACGCAGTATTTT
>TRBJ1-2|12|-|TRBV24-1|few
CATSEGAYGYTF
TGTGCCACCAGTGAGGGGGCCTATGGCTACACCTTC
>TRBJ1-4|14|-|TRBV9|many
CASSVTRSNEKLFF
TGTGCCAGCAGCGTAACGCGGAGTAATGAAAAACTGTTTTTT
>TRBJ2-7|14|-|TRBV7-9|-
CASSPRTESYEQYF
TGTGCCAGCAGCCCCCGGACGGAATCCTACGAGCAGTACTTC
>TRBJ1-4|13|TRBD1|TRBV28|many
CASSLQGNEKLFF
TGTGCCAGCAGCTTACAGGGGAATGAAAAACTGTTTTTT
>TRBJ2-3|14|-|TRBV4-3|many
CASSHWDGGYTQYF
TGCGCCAGCAGCCATTGGGACGGCGGATATACGCAGTATTTT
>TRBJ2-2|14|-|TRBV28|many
CASSILHGTGELFF
TGTGCCAGCAGTATCCTCCATGGTACCGGGGAGCTGTTTTTT
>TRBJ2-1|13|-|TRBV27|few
CATTETVNNEQFF
TGTGCCACCACGGAGACAGTAAACAATGAGCAGTTCTTC
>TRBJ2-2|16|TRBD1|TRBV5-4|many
CASSLGGQGNTGELFF
TGTGCCAGCAGCTTGGGAGGACAGGGGAACACCGGGGAGCTGTTTTTT
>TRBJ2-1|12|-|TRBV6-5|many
CASSSGENEQFF
TGTGCCAGCAGTTCCGGGGAAAATGAGCAGTTCTTC
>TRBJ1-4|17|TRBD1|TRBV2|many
CASRPVPGQGFNEKLFF
TGTGCCAGCAGACCGGTCCCGGGACAGGGATTTAATGAAAAACTGTTTTTT
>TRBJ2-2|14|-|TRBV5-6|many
CASSLRQNTGELFF
TGTGCCAGCAGCTTGCGACAGAACACCGGGGAGCTGTTTTTT
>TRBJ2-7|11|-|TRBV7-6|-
CAVRGPDEQYF
TGTGCCGTCAGGGGCCCCGACGAGCAGTACTTC
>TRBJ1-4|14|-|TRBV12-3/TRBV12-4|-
CASSPSFTNEKLFF
TGTGCCAGCAGCCCGAGCTTTACTAATGAGAAACTGTTTTTT
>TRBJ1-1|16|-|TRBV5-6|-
CASSLVSLAGPIEAFF
TGTGCCAGCAGCTTGGTCTCATTGGCAGGGCCCATTGAAGCTTTCTTT
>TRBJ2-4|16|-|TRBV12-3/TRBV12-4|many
CARVEIARSAKNIQYF
TGTGCCAGAGTTGAAATAGCCAGGAGCGCCAAAAACATTCAGTACTTC
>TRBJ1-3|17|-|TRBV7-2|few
CASSLEERLNSGNTIYF
TGTGCCAGCAGCTTAGAAGAACGCCTAAACTCTGGAAACACCATATATTTT
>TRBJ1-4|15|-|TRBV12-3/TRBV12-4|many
CASSFPRATNEKLFF
TGTGCCAGCAGTTTCCCCAGGGCAACTAATGAAAAACTGTTTTTT
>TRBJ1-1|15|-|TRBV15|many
CATSRDSQMNTEAFF
TGTGCCACCAGCAGAGATTCACAGATGAACACTGAAGCTTTCTTT
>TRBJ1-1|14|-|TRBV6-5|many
CASSYAEENTEAFF
TGTGCCAGCAGTTACGCAGAAGAGAACACTGAAGCTTTCTTT
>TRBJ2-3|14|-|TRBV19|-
CATSIQADTDTQYF
TGTGCCACTAGTATTCAAGCGGACACAGATACGCAGTATTTT
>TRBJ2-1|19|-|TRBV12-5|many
CASGLLPRRRTDVYNEQFF
TGTGCTAGTGGTTTGCTACCTAGGCGAAGGACAGACGTGTACAATGAGCAGTTCTTC
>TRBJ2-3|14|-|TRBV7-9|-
CASSLGGATDTQYF
TGTGCCAGCAGCTTGGGGGGGGCCACAGATACGCAGTATTTT
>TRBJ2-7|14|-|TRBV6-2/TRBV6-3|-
CASSYGGSNYEQYF
TGTGCCAGCAGTTACGGCGGAAGCAACTACGAGCAGTACTTC
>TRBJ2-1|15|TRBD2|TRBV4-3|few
CASSQLSGAYNEQFF
TGCGCCAGCAGCCAACTTAGCGGGGCTTACAATGAGCAGTTCTTC
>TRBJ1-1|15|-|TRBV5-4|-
CASSPAGYPDTEAFF
TGTGCCAGCAGCCCGGCAGGGTATCCGGACACTGAAGCTTTCTTT
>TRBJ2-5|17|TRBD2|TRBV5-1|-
CASSHNPGTTMLETQYF
TGCGCCAGCAGCCATAACCCCGGGACTACCATGCTCGAGACCCAGTACTTC
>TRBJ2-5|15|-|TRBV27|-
CASSLASDRIETQYF
TGTGCCAGCAGTCTCGCATCCGACAGGATTGAGACCCAGTACTTC
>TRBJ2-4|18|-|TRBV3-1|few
CASSQTYFNRLVGSFQYF
TGTGCCAGCAGCCAAACTTATTTTAATCGACTAGTAGGGAGCTTTCAGTACTTC
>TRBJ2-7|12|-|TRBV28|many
CASSRGHYEQYF
TGTGCCAGCAGCCGAGGACACTACGAGCAGTACTTC
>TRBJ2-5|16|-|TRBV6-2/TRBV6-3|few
CASSYLASANQETQYF
TGTGCCAGCAGTTACCTGGCTAGCGCGAACCAAGAGACCCAGTACTTC
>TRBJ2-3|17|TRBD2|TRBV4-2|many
CASSLPTSGSVTDTQYF
TGTGCCAGCAGCCTTCCGACTAGCGGGAGTGTTACAGATACGCAGTATTTT
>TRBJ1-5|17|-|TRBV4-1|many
CASSQDFTVGDNQPQHF
TGCGCCAGCAGCCAAGATTTTACAGTTGGGGACAATCAGCCCCAGCATTTT
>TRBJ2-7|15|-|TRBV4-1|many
CASSQGSGAGYEQYF
TGCGCCAGCAGCCAAGGCTCGGGGGCGGGCTACGAGCAGTACTTC
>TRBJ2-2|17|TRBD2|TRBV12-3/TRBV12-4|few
CASSFGLAGARAGELFF
TGTGCCAGCAGTTTTGGGCTAGCGGGAGCTCGGGCCGGGGAGCTGTTTTTT
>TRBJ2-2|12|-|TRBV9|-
CASSPITEELFF
TGTGCCAGCAGCCCCATTACCGAGGAGCTGTTTTTT
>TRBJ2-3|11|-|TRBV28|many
CAAIRGDTQYF
TGTGCCGCGATAAGGGGAGATACGCAGTATTTT
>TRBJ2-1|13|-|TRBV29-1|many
CSVDQTGTSEQFF
TGCAGCGTTGATCAGACAGGAACGAGTGAGCAGTTCTTC